This T cell receptor (beta chain) appears in the sequencing data of a study of shared clonotypes between healthy human individuals (dated by TCRdb to 2018 to 2020). As for the study more broadly: A few men and a couple of women, aged 18 to 49 years, made up the cohort. For each donor, CD4 naive and CD4 memory were each run on three plates, CD8 naive on two plates, and CD8 memory on one plate. The study deeply sequenced blood TCR repertoires of several healthy adults to estimate repertoire size and the extent of clonotype sharing between individuals. To increase sequencing depth and limit assay-specific biases, different laboratories used diverse techniques to prepare libraries and sequence TCR repertoires. Leukapheresis yielded between about 0.8 and 9.5 billion PBMCs per donor.

Beyond this particular receptor, the publication reports: Larger estimated clonotype richness was generally found for naive subsets than for memory subsets. Based on pairwise subsampling, the degree of clonotype sharing among donors was expected to be affected by sequencing depth. Because the study included a small number of donors, the genetic and exposure-history diversity represented was limited. Sharing across four donors was observed for roughly 5% of naive CD4, around 3.5% of naive CD8, 2% to 2.5% of memory CD4, and around 0.4% of memory CD8 clonotypes. Compared with non-shared clonotypes, the clonotypes found in all four sorted-subset donors had higher generation probabilities. Only blood was sampled, and tissue TCR repertoires likely differ from those in blood. Even with the large sequencing depth, rarefaction of the sorted-subset datasets indicated that sequencing was incomplete.

The germline V gene specifies ENHRY as CDR1 and SYGVKD as CDR2. V loses 4 bases, J loses 2 bases, and the germline ends lie 7 bases apart. The cysteine opens and the phenylalanine closes a CDR3 of 13 amino acids. Only the CDR3 part of the read is kept: 39 bases, read in frame from the first base. Comments on this clone: It lacks a known antigen. Base-call qualities are not available, and no considerably larger clone is one nucleotide away.

Donors were healthy HIV-negative adults with no recently reported acute infections or vaccinations. Every donor was a Caucasian adult living in Nashville, Tennessee, USA. CD4+ T cells were enriched through magnetic negative selection, after which naive cells were positively selected on CD45RA and the remaining negative fraction served as the memory subset. Blood was collected by leukapheresis, and PBMCs were isolated by Ficoll-Histopaque density gradient centrifugation and then cryopreserved in liquid nitrogen vapor phase. Analytical flow cytometry was used to check the purity and quantity of every magnetically sorted T cell population. From each sorted fraction, genomic DNA was isolated and quantified by UV absorbance on a Nanodrop 2000c. Using the deep immunoSEQ assay, TCR CDR3 regions were amplified from genomic DNA by multiplex PCR. For each cell subset, the extracted genomic DNA was distributed evenly across all wells of several immunoSEQ 96-well plates, and each plate served as one replicate. For sorted subsets, each replicate PCR was loaded with 150 to 250 ng genomic DNA, equivalent to 32,000 or so T cell genomes. The purified libraries were quantified using a Qubit 3.0 fluorometer, sized with a Bioanalyzer 2100, and then quantified again using the KAPA Library Quantification kit. Each immunoSEQ 96-well plate was sequenced on its own single-read 150-cycle Illumina NextSeq 550 flow cell. The authors' pipeline ran thus. Because the immunoSEQ output included only junctional sequences and no quality scores, the filtering could not be the same as the filtering used for full-length reads. To assign V/J genes and CDR3, sequences were annotated against IMGT germline references using PyIR, a Python wrapper for IgBLAST v1.9. Reads with weak V/J assignments (E-value above 1e-6), missing CDR3, stop codons, out-of-frame junctions, or ambiguous translated residues were removed. V3J clonotypes were defined as sequences sharing the same inferred V gene, J gene, and CDR3 amino acid sequence. To compute the percentage overlap between repertoires, the number of shared unique clonotypes was divided by the size of the smaller repertoire. Repertoire richness was assessed with RTK rarefaction, the Chao1 estimator, and Recon v2.1 estimates of unobserved clonotypes. Generation probabilities were computed with OLGA for all TCRbeta clonotypes obtained by the gDNA method from a few donors. TCRdb re-hosts the immuneACCESS table, in-frame sequences only. Its copies lack some clones; in the studies checked, an unresolved V gene accounts for under half of them, and the cause for the rest is not known. Clone size and the V and J calls come from that table; the DNA yielded D and trimming. A total of about 2.4 million clones appear in this sample, 93% of them only once. Clones ranked in the top ten supply approximately 0.37% of the sample.

Specimen: naive CD4+ T cells from PBMCs. The cell subset or site label, read with the paper, signifies: CD45RA+ positively selected. The TCR sequence derives from a young man in good health. Some clones in this sample may be carry-over from other donors' samples. The sequence links TRBV10-3 to TRBJ2-3, with the D gene call left open. The DNA is as follows: TGTGCCATCAGTGGGACCTCCACAGATACGCAGTATTTT. Its translation is CAISGTSTDTQYF.